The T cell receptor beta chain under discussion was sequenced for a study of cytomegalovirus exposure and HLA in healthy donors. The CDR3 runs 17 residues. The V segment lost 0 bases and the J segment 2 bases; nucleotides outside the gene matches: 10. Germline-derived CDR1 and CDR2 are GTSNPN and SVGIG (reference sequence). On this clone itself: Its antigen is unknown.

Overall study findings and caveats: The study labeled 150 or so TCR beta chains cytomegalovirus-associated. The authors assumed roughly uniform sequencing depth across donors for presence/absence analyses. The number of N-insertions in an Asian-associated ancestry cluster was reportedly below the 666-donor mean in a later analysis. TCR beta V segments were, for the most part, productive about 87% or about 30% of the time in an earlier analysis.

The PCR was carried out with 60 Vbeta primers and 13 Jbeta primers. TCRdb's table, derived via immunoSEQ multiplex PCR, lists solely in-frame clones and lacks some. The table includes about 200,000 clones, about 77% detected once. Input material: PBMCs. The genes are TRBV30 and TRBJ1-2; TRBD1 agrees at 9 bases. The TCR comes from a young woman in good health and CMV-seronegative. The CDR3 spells CAWSVVGTGTLNYGYTF. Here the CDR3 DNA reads TGTGCCTGGAGTGTAGTGGGGACAGGGACATTAAACTATGGCTACACCTTC.